Detailed here is one T cell receptor beta chain. This sample is part of a study of Graves' ophthalmopathy and Graves' hyperthyroidism. Ophthalmopathy in the donors was of moderate-to-severe activity, with CAS ≥3, NOSPECS ≥4 and duration under 3 months. Sampling under 12 ml of fresh peripheral blood provided the PBMCs. This CDR3 has 14 amino acids. Trimming stripped 3 bases from V and 2 bases from J, with 11 bases between. The germline gives CDR1 SEHNR, CDR2 FQNEAQ (reference sequence). Amplified TCR beta CDR3 regions were obtained using RNA transcripts as template. First-round RT-PCR employed HTBI primers, with a second-round multiplex PCR after it. TCRdb re-analysed the multiplex PCR reads in MiXCR, keeping a single row per CDR3 protein. Here the sample spans about 240,000 distinct CDR3 sequences, around 45% being singletons.

The sequence was obtained from an adult man with Graves' ophthalmopathy. The sequenced sample consisted of peripheral blood. This chain uses TRBV7-9 with TRBJ2-7, with D unclear. The CDR3 loop is CASSFVTETYEQYF. The CDR3 DNA follows: TGTGCCAGCAGCTTCGTTACAGAAACCTACGAGCAGTACTTC.